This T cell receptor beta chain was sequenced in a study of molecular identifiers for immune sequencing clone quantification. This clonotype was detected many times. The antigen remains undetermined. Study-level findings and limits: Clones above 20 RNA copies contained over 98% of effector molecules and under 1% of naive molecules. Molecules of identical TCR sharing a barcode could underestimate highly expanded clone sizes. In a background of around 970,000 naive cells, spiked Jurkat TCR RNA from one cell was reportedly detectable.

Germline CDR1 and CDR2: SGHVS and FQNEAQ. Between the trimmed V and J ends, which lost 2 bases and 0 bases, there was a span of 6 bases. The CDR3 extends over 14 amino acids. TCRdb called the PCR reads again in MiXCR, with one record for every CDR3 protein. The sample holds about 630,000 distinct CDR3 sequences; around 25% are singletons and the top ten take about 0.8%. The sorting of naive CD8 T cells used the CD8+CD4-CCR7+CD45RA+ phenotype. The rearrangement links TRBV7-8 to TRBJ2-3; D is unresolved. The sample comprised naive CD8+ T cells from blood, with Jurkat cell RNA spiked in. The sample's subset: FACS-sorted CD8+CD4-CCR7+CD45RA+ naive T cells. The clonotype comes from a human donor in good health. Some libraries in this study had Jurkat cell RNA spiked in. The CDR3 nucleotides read TGTGCCAGCAGCTTATGGTGGAGCACAGATACGCAGTATTTT. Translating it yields CASSLWWSTDTQYF.